The text below deals with one T cell receptor beta chain. This clone was counted between two and nine times. Which antigen it targets is not known. Base qualities are not provided; no much larger clone lies one nucleotide away. This sample was included in a study of cytomegalovirus exposure and HLA in healthy donors (dated by TCRdb to about 2017). Context from the whole study: According to an earlier analysis of 587 of the donors, roughly 180 million T cells yielded over 90 million unique TCR beta sequences and approximately 280 Gb of sequence data. An early release that covered some 640 HLA-typed donors contained around 330 gigabases of sequencing data and tens of millions of unique TCR sequences. The genetic ancestry cluster associated with self-reported Caucasian donors included about 81% of the 350 to 500 genotyped donors. The study aimed to test whether signatures of past pathogen exposure could be identified by cataloging public T cell receptors. The study used immunosequencing to profile the T cell repertoires of around 600 subjects and linked those repertoires to cytomegalovirus serostatus. A separate validation cohort of some 130 different subjects was used in addition to the 666-subject first cohort. The study combined high-throughput TCR immunosequencing, statistical association of individual TCRs with disease status, and machine learning to predict cytomegalovirus infection status. In a later analysis, previously published TCR beta repertoires from 600 to 850 donors were re-analyzed and high-resolution HLA genotyping was added so that TCR occurrence patterns could be studied. In the later analysis, no new phenotypic data were used to find candidate immune exposures; instead, reliance was placed on TCR beta sequences and their occurrence across donors. An earlier analysis of some 500 of the donors used high-throughput TCR beta sequencing to judge whether each TCR beta V gene segment behaved as functional or pseudogenic. Alongside the repertoire data, information on donor age, sex, ethnicity and CMV serostatus was compiled. Genome-wide SNP genotypes for about 65% of the 666 donors were used in a later genetic analysis, which treated that subset as a discovery cohort. Every discovery cohort repertoire had been produced on one sequencing platform. HLA typing included class I and class II loci at four-digit resolution. The number of donors typed differed by locus, with about 629-630 for A, B, C, DRB1 and DQB1, more than 500 for DQA1, under 610 for DPA1, and some 440 for DPB1. Because of strong linkage in the cohort, roughly five DR-DQ haplotypes were treated as single units for association and clustering. On average, about 200,000 unique TCR beta nucleotide sequences were sequenced per donor among some 430 genotyped donors of the cohort, with around 19% of those sequences being non-productive. Overall study outcomes, separate from this receptor: Broadly in line with IMGT annotations, most TCR beta V segments showed up in productive rearrangements about 87% or about 30% of the time in an earlier analysis of under 700 of the donors. According to the authors, the approach could potentially be generalized to other disease states and immunological phenotypes. A group of highly shared sequence variants was considered likely to be a technical artifact of the sequencing pipeline. In a later analysis, TCR association rates were found to vary across HLA loci, with the most associated TCRs seen for DRB1 alleles and the fewest for HLA-C alleles. When HLA alleles, especially DR and DQ, strongly co-occurred, attributing TCR associations to individual alleles was difficult. Most CMV-associated TCR beta chains appeared to be HLA-restricted in a later analysis, and the HLA associations seemed to be driven largely by CMV exposure. Most TCR sequences were observed very rarely across donors, whereas some public TCRs were present in many individuals. A few of the identified cytomegalovirus-associated TCR beta chains were confirmed in vitro to be specific for cytomegalovirus antigens. The earlier analysis of approximately 540 of the donors excluded approximately 17 rarely observed V segments, including chromosome 9 orphons, because counts were too low. CMV serostatus was the only immune exposure information available for the cohort. An association between a missense DCLRE1C variant and V-gene and J-gene trimming of TCR beta chains was found in a later genetic analysis and replicated in an independent cohort. Specific HLA alleles were associated with 15,000 to 20,000 TCR beta sequences at a false discovery rate of 0.05 in a later analysis. According to a later analysis, parvovirus B19, influenza, CMV and Epstein-Barr virus appeared linked to several top co-occurrence clusters. Because the 87-base-pair reads could not distinguish some IMGT-functional V segments, including TRBV6-2 and TRBV6-3, those segments were excluded. The study listed 150 to 200 TCR beta chains as associated with cytomegalovirus. Correlated functional status among segregating V segments might reflect linkage disequilibrium, but an unknown experimental factor could not be ruled out. A further reported finding was that TCR beta sequences accurately predicted the HLA-A and HLA-B alleles for most subjects in the first cohort. Sequencing depth was assumed to be roughly uniform across donors in the presence/absence analyses, though that assumption may not hold. Because HLA typing was missing for some donors at each locus, association tests included only the typed subset. According to a later genetic analysis, donors in an Asian-associated ancestry cluster had fewer N-insertions in productive TCRs than the approximately 710-donor mean. Only TCR beta chains were sequenced in this cohort, and the absence of alpha or paired-chain data limited detectable features. Compared with equally common non-associated chains, HLA-associated TCR beta chains in a later analysis were more clonally expanded and had lower generation probabilities. The classifier was reported to diagnose cytomegalovirus status with high specificity and sensitivity in both the original cohort and the validation cohort.

Via the germline V gene, CDR1 is MGHRA and CDR2 YSYEKL. V trim: 3 bases; J trim: 0 bases; unmatched bases: 1. The cysteine opens and the phenylalanine closes a CDR3 of 15 amino acids. Only CDR3 DNA remains: 45 bases, in frame from the first base. The receptor library was made with the immunoSEQ multiplex PCR assay. For the multiplex PCR, a mixture combining 60 forward primers for TCR Vbeta segments and 13 reverse primers for TCR Jbeta segments was used. The CDR3 region of rearranged TCR beta genes was amplified from genomic DNA by a multiplex PCR assay. On the Illumina HiSeq System, the amplified TCR beta libraries were sequenced as 87-base-pair reads. From the authors' description of their analysis: A later analysis tallied 75 million to 95 million unique TCR beta chains across the 666 repertoires, and approximately 12 million of those chains were shared by two or more donors. A nearest-neighbor algorithm error-corrected the raw reads and collapsed the reads into unique sequences, merging closely related sequences to remove PCR and sequencing errors. To assign V, D and J gene segments, CDR3 sequences were aligned to IMGT reference sequences. For a sequence to be retained, a match of at least six nucleotides to both a V gene segment and a J gene segment was required. Rearrangements were classified as productive when the CDR3 lacked stop codons and remained in frame with V and J, and all other rearrangements were classified as non-productive. CDR3 was defined by IMGT convention, running from the second conserved V-encoded cysteine to the conserved J-encoded phenylalanine. Sequences without an unambiguous match to a single V gene segment were excluded from the earlier analysis of 450 to 750 of the donors. In an earlier analysis of approximately 500 of the donors, a V segment was called functional when productive rearrangements were above 56.7%, and segregating when the standard deviation between donors exceeded 5%. To diagnose cytomegalovirus status from the catalog of TCR beta chain sequences, a statistical classification framework was built. V and J gene assignment, in a later analysis, came from comparing TCR nucleotide sequences with IMGT/GENE-DB human TR gene sequences. A later analysis assigned CDR3 sequences and most-parsimonious VDJ recombination scenarios with the TCRdist pipeline. In a later analysis, each TCR beta chain was defined by its CDR3 amino acid sequence together with its V-gene family, and reads lacking a unique V-gene family were excluded. To address suspected cross-contamination and a sequencing artifact, a later analysis removed some 620 highly shared, low-generation-probability nucleotide sequences. In a later analysis, a clonal expansion index for each public chain was calculated from normalized within-repertoire ranks of inferred template counts. In a later analysis, generation probabilities were computed using a VDJ recombination model fitted to out-of-frame rearrangements, and the results were checked against IGoR. Hypergeometric tests were used in a later analysis to score TCR-TCR, TCR-HLA and TCR-CMV co-occurrence, with a repertoire-size bias correction applied to the TCR pairs. To estimate false discovery rates, a later analysis permuted the HLA or CMV assignments 20 times. A later analysis grouped co-occurring TCRs with DBSCAN, adding TCRdist sequence similarity when clustering within HLA-allele-positive subsets. For co-occurrence clustering, repertoires with fewer than 30,000 or more than 120,000 public chains were excluded, along with about five repertoires with anomalous nucleotide sharing. This immuneACCESS table, as held by TCRdb, lists in-frame sequences with V and J called but not all clones. Of the missing ones, under half trace to an unresolved V gene in checked studies; the others have no known cause. The DNA gave D and trimming, while V, J and clone size come from that table. The sample includes 55,000 to 75,000 clones, with 65% to 80% observed a single time. The ten biggest clones cover less than 20% of the sample.

The cohort was made up of under 800 healthy bone marrow donors. At the time of sampling, every cohort member was nominally healthy, though immune exposures that went unrecorded were likely present. The donor tested CMV seropositive, placing the donor among the approximately 290 seropositive members of the cohort. Each donor provided a peripheral blood sample, and peripheral blood mononuclear cells were used for TCR beta sequencing. The Qiagen DNeasy Blood Extraction Kit was used to extract genomic DNA from the blood cell samples. The V and J genes are TRBV4-1 and TRBJ1-5, and 8 bases in between align with TRBD1. This TCR derives from a man aged 40-55 years in good health and CMV-seropositive. Sequenced material: PBMCs. In nucleotides, the sequence is TGCGCCAGCAGCCAGGACAGGGCTAGCAATCAGCCCCAGCATTTT. This encodes CASSQDRASNQPQHF.